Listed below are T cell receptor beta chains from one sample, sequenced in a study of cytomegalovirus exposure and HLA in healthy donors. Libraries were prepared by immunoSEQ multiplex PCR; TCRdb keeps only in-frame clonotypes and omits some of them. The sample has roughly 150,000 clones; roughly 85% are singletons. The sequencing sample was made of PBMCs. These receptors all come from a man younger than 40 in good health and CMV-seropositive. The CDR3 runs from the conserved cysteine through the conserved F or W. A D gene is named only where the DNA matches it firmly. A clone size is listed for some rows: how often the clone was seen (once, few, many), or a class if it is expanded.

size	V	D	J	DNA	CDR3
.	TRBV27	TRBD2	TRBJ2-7	TGTGCCAGCGGGATAGCGGGGCCCTACGAGCAGTACTTC	CASGIAGPYEQYF
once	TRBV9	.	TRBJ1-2	TGTGCCAGCAGCGTAGGGGCAGCAAACTATGGCTACACCTTC	CASSVGAANYGYTF
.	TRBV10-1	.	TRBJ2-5	TGCGCCAGTAACTTTGGGACTGAGAATGTCCCGGAGACCCAGTACTTC	CASNFGTENVPETQYF
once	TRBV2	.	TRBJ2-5	TGTGCCAGCAGTGGGACCTTAATTGGGGGGGAGACCCAGTACTTC	CASSGTLIGGETQYF
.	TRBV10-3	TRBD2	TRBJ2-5	TGTGCCTCCAGCAGCGGGGGAGAGACCCAGTACTTC	CASSSGGETQYF
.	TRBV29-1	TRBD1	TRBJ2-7	TGCAGCGTTGCGTCACAGGGGGACTCTTACGAGCAGTACTTC	CSVASQGDSYEQYF
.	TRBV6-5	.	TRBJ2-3	TGTGCCAGCAGTTATCAGGGTAGCACAGATACGCAGTATTTT	CASSYQGSTDTQYF
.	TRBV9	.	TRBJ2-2	TGTGCCAGCAGCGTAGCTGGGGCCCGGGAGCTGTTTTTT	CASSVAGARELFF
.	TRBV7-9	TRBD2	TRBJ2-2	TGTTCCAGCAGCCCCCGTTTGGGGGAGGGCACCGGGGAGCTGTTTTTT	CSSSPRLGEGTGELFF
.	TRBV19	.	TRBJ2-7	TGTGCCAGTCGGAGCCAGAGCTACGAGCAGTACTTC	CASRSQSYEQYF
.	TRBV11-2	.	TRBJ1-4	TGTGCCAGCAGCTTAAATCTTCGGGCAGGAAGGAGGAGAACCGAAAAACTGTTTTTT	CASSLNLRAGRRRTEKLFF
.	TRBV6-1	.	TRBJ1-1	TGTGCCAGCAGTGATGGCGGGAACACTGAAGCTTTCTTT	CASSDGGNTEAFF
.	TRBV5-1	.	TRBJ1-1	TGCGCCAGCAGCTTGGAAGTACTCGACACTGAAGCTTTCTTT	CASSLEVLDTEAFF
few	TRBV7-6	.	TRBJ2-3	TGTGCCAGCAGCTTAAAGCCCCAACCCTCGACTAGGTACACAGATACGCAGTATTTT	CASSLKPQPSTRYTDTQYF
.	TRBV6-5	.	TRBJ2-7	TGTGCCAGCAGTTACTTCGGTAGCGGATACGAGCAGTACTTC	CASSYFGSGYEQYF
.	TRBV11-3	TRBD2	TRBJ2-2	TGTGCCATTCGGGAGGCGAACACCGGGGAGCTGTTTTTT	CAIREANTGELFF
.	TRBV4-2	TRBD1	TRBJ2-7	TGTGCCAGCAGCTCTTGGACAGGCGAGGAAGACGAGCAGTACTTC	CASSSWTGEEDEQYF
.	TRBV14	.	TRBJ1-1	TGTGCCAGCTCCCGGACTTTGAACACTGAAGCTTTCTTT	CASSRTLNTEAFF
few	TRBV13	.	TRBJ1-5	TGTGCCAGCAGCTTCCAGGGGAAACAGCCCCAGCATTTT	CASSFQGKQPQHF
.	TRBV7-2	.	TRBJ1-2	TGTGCCAGCAGCTTAGAGCAGGCACCTGGCTACACCTTC	CASSLEQAPGYTF
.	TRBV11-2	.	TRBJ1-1	TGTGCCAGCAGCTTACCGGGGTGGGGAACTGAAGCTTTCTTT	CASSLPGWGTEAFF
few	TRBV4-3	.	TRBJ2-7	TGCGCCAGCAGCCAAATAGCGGCGGCCTCCTACGAGCAGTACTTC	CASSQIAAASYEQYF
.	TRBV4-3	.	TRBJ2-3	TGCGCCAGCAGCCGGTACTCCGGGACTCCGATCACAGATACGCAGTATTTT	CASSRYSGTPITDTQYF
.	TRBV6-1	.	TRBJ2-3	TGTGCCTTAGGTAGCCCTAGCACAGATACGCAGTATTTT	CALGSPSTDTQYF
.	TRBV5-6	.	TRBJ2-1	TGTGCCAGCAGCAATGGCCGCCTGAATGAGCAGTTCTTC	CASSNGRLNEQFF
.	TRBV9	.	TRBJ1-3	TGTGCCAGCAGCCCTCGGAGGGGTGAATCTGGAAACACCATATATTTT	CASSPRRGESGNTIYF
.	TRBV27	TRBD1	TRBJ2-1	TGTGCCAGCAGTCCCGGGACAGGGGATGGAGAGCAGTTCTTC	CASSPGTGDGEQFF
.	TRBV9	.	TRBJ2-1	TGTGCCAGCAGCAGGGCAGGAACGGGGTACAATGAGCAGTTCTTC	CASSRAGTGYNEQFF
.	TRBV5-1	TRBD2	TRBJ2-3	TGCGCCAGCAGCTTGCCTAGCGGCACTAGCACAGATACGCAGTATTTT	CASSLPSGTSTDTQYF
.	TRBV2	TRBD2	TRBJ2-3	TGTGCCAGCCGACTAGCGGGTTACACAGATACGCAGTATTTT	CASRLAGYTDTQYF
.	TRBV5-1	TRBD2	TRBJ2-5	TGCGCCAGCAGCTTGGCCAGTAGCGGGACCCTATACCGGGAGACCCAGTACTTC	CASSLASSGTLYRETQYF
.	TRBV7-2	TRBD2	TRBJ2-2	TGTGCCAGCAGTACAACCTTCGGGAGGCCCGGGGAGCTGTTTTTT	CASSTTFGRPGELFF
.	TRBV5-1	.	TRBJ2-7	TGCGCCAGCAGCTGGGGGGGGCGCGGCGTCTCCTACGAGCAGTACTTC	CASSWGGRGVSYEQYF
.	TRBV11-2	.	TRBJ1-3	TGTGCCAGCAGCCTGACAGCACCCTCTGGAAACACCATATATTTT	CASSLTAPSGNTIYF
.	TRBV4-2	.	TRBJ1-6	TGTGCCAGCTCTCGGGAGACAAGCTTAAATTCACCCCTCCACTTT	CASSRETSLNSPLHF
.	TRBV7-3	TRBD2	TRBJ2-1	TGTGCCAGCAGCTTAATGGCTAGCGGGAGTAGAAATGAGCAGTTCTTC	CASSLMASGSRNEQFF
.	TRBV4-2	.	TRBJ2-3	TGTGCCAGCAGCCAAGACGGGGTTACGCAGTATTTT	CASSQDGVTQYF
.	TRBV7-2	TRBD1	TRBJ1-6	TGTGCCAGCAGCAACCCACAGGGGAATAATTCACCCCTCCACTTT	CASSNPQGNNSPLHF
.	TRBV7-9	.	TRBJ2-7	TGTTCCAGCAGCCCTGACAGTCGCGAGCAGTACTTC	CSSSPDSREQYF
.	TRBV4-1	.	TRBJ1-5	TGCGCCAGCAGCCAAATTACAGGGACTAATAGCAATCAGCCCCAGCATTTT	CASSQITGTNSNQPQHF